These 10 T cell receptor beta chains came from one sample sequenced in a study of cytomegalovirus exposure and HLA in healthy donors. Amplification used 60 Vbeta primers and 13 Jbeta primers. Profiling relied on immunoSEQ multiplex PCR, and the TCRdb table lists in-frame clones only, not all of them. The sample holds about 160,000 clones, approximately 88% seen once. The sequencing sample was made of PBMCs. These receptors were taken from a boy aged 2 to 10 in good health and CMV-seronegative.

The chain joins TRBV7-9 to TRBJ1-2, with 9 nucleotides matching TRBD1. This CDR3 has 16 amino acids. Per germline, CDR1 SEHNR and CDR2 FQNEAQ (reference sequence). V gave up 1 base and J gave up 6 bases; unmatched junction bases: 9. The CDR3 DNA sequence: TGTGCCAGCAGCTTAGTTCCACAGGGGGCGAATGATGGCTACACCTTC. As protein: CASSLVPQGANDGYTF.

In its sample, this clone was seen a few times. V and J are TRBV6-1 and TRBJ2-7; D is undetermined. This CDR3 contains 13 residues. Trimming removed 4 bases from V and 0 bases from J, with 7 bases in between. CDR1 and CDR2 (germline): MNHNS, SASEGT. The CDR3 loop reads CASSVGSSYEQYV. The CDR3 DNA is TGTGCCAGCAGTGTGGGTAGCTCCTACGAGCAGTACGTC.

The J gene is TRBJ2-2, the V gene TRBV5-1; D possibly corresponds to TRBD2 (6 bases). Germline V CDR1 and CDR2: SGHRS, YFSETQ. This CDR3 has 17 amino acids. V lost 3 bases to trimming and J lost 1 base, with 16 bases between them. The CDR3 loop reads CASSSIKAGLNTGELFF. Written as DNA, the CDR3 is TGCGCCAGCAGCTCTATAAAGGCGGGATTGAACACCGGGGAGCTGTTTTTT.

The rearrangement joins TRBV9 to TRBJ2-3, with 10 bases aligning to TRBD1. V shed 4 bases, J shed 3 bases, and the junction held 2 bases outside the gene matches. This CDR3 comprises 14 residues. CDR1 and CDR2 (germline): SGDLS, YYNGEE. The CDR3 region is CASSPDRGTDTQYF. CDR3 bases: TGTGCCAGCAGCCCGGACAGGGGGACAGATACGCAGTATTTT. Variable domain in full (rest from reference TRBV9 and TRBJ2-3): DSGVTQTPKHLITATGQRVTLRCSPRSGDLSVYWYQQSLDQGLQFLIQYYNGEERAKGNILERFSAQQFPDLHSELNLSSLELGDSALYFCASSPDRGTDTQYFGPGTRLTVL.

The V gene is TRBV6-1, the J gene TRBJ1-6, with 7 bases aligning to TRBD1. Germline values: CDR1 MNHNS, CDR2 SASEGT. Trimming removed 6 bases from V and 5 bases from J; junction bases left unmatched: 4. This CDR3 has 14 residues. The CDR3 sequence is CASRDRRDNSPLHF. DNA of the CDR3: TGTGCCAGCAGGGACAGGCGTGATAATTCACCCCTCCACTTT.

The V gene is TRBV2, the J gene TRBJ2-7, with TRBD1 identical over 8 bases. Germline trimming cut 2 bases from V and 3 bases from J; bases unmatched to any gene: 3. Germline CDR1 and CDR2: SNHLY and FYNNEI. The CDR3 sequence is 14 residues long. CDR3 DNA: TGTGCCAGCAGTGAACAGGGGGCGAACTACGAGCAGTACTTC. This gives the protein CASSEQGANYEQYF.

The V and J genes are TRBV5-1 and TRBJ1-2, with 8 bases fitting TRBD1. The V gene's germline CDR1 is SGHRS and CDR2 YFSETQ. This CDR3 comprises 16 residues. J gave up 3 bases and V 3 bases, and 10 bases lay outside the gene matches. The CDR3 DNA reads as TGCGCCAGCAGCTGGGACAGGCCCCCTGGTGACTATGGCTACACCTTC. Protein: CASSWDRPPGDYGYTF.

The chain combines TRBV6-5 with TRBJ2-7, with 8 nucleotides matching TRBD1. The V segment lost 6 bases and the J segment 0 bases; nucleotides outside the gene matches: 4. CDR3 length equals 14 residues. Germline-derived CDR1 and CDR2 are MNHEY and SVGAGI. The CDR3 loop is CASRRTGLSYEQYV. The CDR3 DNA sequence: TGTGCCAGCAGGCGGACAGGGCTCTCCTACGAGCAGTACGTC.

The genes are TRBV30 and TRBJ2-1, with TRBD2 matching over 7 bases. Trimming cost V 1 base and J 4 bases; bases outside gene matches: 10. CDR3 length: 16 amino acids. Per germline, CDR1 GTSNPN and CDR2 SVGIG (reference sequence). The CDR3 DNA reads as TGTGCCTGGAGTGGGGATGGGGGGGGTTCATACAATGAGCAGTTCTTC. It is translated as CAWSGDGGGSYNEQFF.

The chain has TRBV2 and TRBJ2-2, with D maybe TRBD2 (6 bases). Per germline, CDR1 SNHLY and CDR2 FYNNEI. V lost 7 bases and J 6 bases, leaving 18 bases between the germline ends. The CDR3 is 15 residues long. The CDR3 loop is CASTLTGVGPGELFF. CDR3 in DNA: TGTGCCAGCACTTTAACGGGAGTCGGGCCCGGGGAGCTGTTTTTT.